This T cell receptor (beta chain) emerged from a study of blood T cell repertoires in COVID-19. The assay was immunoSEQ multiplex PCR, and TCRdb's table has in-frame clones only and misses some. Of about 120,000 clones listed, 86% are singletons. Per germline, CDR1 SGHRS and CDR2 YFSETQ. The V gene end was trimmed by 4 bases and the J gene end by 2 bases; junction bases not matched to a gene: 5. This CDR3 contains 14 residues. The sequenced sample was peripheral blood. This rearrangement joins TRBV5-1 to TRBJ1-2, with 7 bases identical to TRBD1. This TCR derives from a man between 70 and 80 years old who had recovered from COVID-19. The CDR3 sequence is CASSLQGVNYGYTF. Written as DNA, the CDR3 is TGCGCCAGCAGCCTGCAGGGGGTAAACTATGGCTACACCTTC.